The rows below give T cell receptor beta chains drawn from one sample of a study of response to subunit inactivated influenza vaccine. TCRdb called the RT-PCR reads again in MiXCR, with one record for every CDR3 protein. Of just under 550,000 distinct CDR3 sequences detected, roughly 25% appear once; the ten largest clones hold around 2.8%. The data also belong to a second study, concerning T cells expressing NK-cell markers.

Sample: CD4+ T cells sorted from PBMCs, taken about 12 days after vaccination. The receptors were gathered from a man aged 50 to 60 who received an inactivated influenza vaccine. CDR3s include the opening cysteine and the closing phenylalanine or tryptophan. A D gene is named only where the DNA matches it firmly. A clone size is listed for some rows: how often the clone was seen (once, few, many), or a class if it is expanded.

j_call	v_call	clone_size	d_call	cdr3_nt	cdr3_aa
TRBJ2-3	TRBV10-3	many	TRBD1	TGTGCCATCAGTGACCCGGGACAGGGGGCTGCAGATACGCAGTATTTT	CAISDPGQGAADTQYF
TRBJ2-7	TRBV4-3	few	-	TGCGCCAGCAGCCAAGATACGGCGTACGAGCAGTACTTC	CASSQDTAYEQYF
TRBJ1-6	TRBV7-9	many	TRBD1	TGTGCCAGCAGCCAACAGGGGTCGGATAATTCACCCCTCCACTTT	CASSQQGSDNSPLHF
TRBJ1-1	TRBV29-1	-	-	TGCAGCGTTGCTAAAGTCCAGGAAGCTTTCTTT	CSVAKVQEAFF
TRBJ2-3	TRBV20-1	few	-	TGCAGTGCTAGGTACCCAGGCACAGATACGCAGTATTTT	CSARYPGTDTQYF
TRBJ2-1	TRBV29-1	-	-	TGCAGCGTTGAAGGTCCGGCGGGGTCAGGTGAGCAGTTCTTC	CSVEGPAGSGEQFF
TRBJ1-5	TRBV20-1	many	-	TGCAGCCCTCGGGCGGACAACAATCAGCCCCAGCATTTT	CSPRADNNQPQHF
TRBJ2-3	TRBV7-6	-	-	TGTGCCAGCAGCTCAGCATGGGACGGCGGAAGGGATACGCAGTATTTT	CASSSAWDGGRDTQYF
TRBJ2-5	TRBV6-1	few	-	TGTGCCAGCAGTGAAGGGGGGGCGCAAGAGACCCAGTACTTC	CASSEGGAQETQYF
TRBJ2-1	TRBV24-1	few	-	TGTGCCACCAGTGATTTGCGTAGAGAAAACAATGAGCAGTTCTTC	CATSDLRRENNEQFF
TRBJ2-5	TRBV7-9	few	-	TGTGCCAGCAGCTTAACCCTCAGGGGTTCAGAGACCCAGTACTTC	CASSLTLRGSETQYF
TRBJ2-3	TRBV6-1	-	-	TGTGCCAGCAGTGATTACAGGGACCCAGATACGCAGTATTTT	CASSDYRDPDTQYF
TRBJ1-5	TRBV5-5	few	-	TGTGCCAGCAGCTTGGGACATCAACTGAATCAGCCCCAGCATTTT	CASSLGHQLNQPQHF
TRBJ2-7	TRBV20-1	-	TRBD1	TGCAGTGCTAGGATACCGGGACAGGGATTCGACGAGCAGTACTTC	CSARIPGQGFDEQYF
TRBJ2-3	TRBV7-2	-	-	TGTGCCAGCAGCTTATTGGGTCCCACAGATACGCAGTATTTT	CASSLLGPTDTQYF
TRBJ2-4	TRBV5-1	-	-	TGCGCCAGCAGCTTGGGTGAAAGGTTAGCCAAAAACATTCAGTACTTC	CASSLGERLAKNIQYF
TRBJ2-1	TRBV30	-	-	TGTGCCTGGAGTGCGGGGGATGAGCAGTTCTTC	CAWSAGDEQFF
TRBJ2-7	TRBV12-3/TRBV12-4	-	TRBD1	TGTGCCAGCAGGCCAGGGGGCCCCTCCTACGAGCAGTACTTC	CASRPGGPSYEQYF
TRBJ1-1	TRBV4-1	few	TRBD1	TGCGCCAGCAGCCACCAAGGGTTAGGGGGCAAAAGGTGGTTGGACACTGAAGCTTTCTTT	CASSHQGLGGKRWLDTEAFF
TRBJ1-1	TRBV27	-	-	TGTGCCAGCAGTCCGAACGAATACACTGAAGCTTTCTTT	CASSPNEYTEAFF
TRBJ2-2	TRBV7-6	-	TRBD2	TGTGCCAGCAGCAAGGGACTAGCGGAGACCACCGGGGAGCTGTTTTTT	CASSKGLAETTGELFF
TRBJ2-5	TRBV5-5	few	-	TGTGCCAGCAGCTTGGTTTCGGGTGTCCAAGAGACCCAGTACTTC	CASSLVSGVQETQYF
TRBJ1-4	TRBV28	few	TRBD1	TGTGCCAGCAGCCCTCCGAGGGGGACAGTAGGAAGAGAAAAACTGTTTTTT	CASSPPRGTVGREKLFF
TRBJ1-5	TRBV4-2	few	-	TGTGCCAGCAGCCAAGGCGGGGTGGGGAATCAGCCCCAGCATTTT	CASSQGGVGNQPQHF
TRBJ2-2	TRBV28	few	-	TGTGCCAGCAGTTTTCTCCCTCTCCAGGGCGGTGGAACCGGGGAGCTGTTTTTT	CASSFLPLQGGGTGELFF
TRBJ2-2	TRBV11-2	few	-	TGTGCCAGCAGCTTAGAAGTTTTCGGGGAGCTGTTTTTT	CASSLEVFGELFF
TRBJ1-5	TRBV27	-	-	TGTGCCAGCAGTTTAATGGGACTTAGCAATCAGCCCCAGCATTTT	CASSLMGLSNQPQHF
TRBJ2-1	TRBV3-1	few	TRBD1	TGTGCCAGCAGCCTTCGCGGGACAGGGAATGAGCAGTTCTTC	CASSLRGTGNEQFF
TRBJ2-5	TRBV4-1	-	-	TGCGCCAGCAGCCAAGATTATTCGCCGGGGGTCCAAGAGACCCAGTACTTC	CASSQDYSPGVQETQYF
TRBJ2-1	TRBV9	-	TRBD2	TGTGCCAGCAGCGTAGGGGCGGGAGGAGGCTACAATGAGCAGTTCTTC	CASSVGAGGGYNEQFF
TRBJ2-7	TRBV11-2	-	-	TGTGCCAGCAGCTCCCACCAGGACAGACTTAGGGAGCAGTACTTC	CASSSHQDRLREQYF
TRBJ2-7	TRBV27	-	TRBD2	TGTGCCAGCAGTACGACTAGCGGATTAGGGGAGCAGTACTTC	CASSTTSGLGEQYF
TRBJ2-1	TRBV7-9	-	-	TGTGCCAGCAGCTCGTTGGACAGTCCCTACAATGAGCAGTTCTTC	CASSSLDSPYNEQFF
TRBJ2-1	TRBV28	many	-	TGTGCCAGCGGACAGATACCCTACAATGAGCAGTTCTTC	CASGQIPYNEQFF
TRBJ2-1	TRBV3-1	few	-	TGTGCCAGCAGCCAACAATCCTTAGGCAATGAGCAGTTCTTC	CASSQQSLGNEQFF
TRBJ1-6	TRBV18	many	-	TGTGCCAGCTCACCACCAGGGGAAGGTAATTCACCCCTCCACTTT	CASSPPGEGNSPLHF
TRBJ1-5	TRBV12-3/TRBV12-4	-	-	TGTGCCAGCAGTTTGACAGGACCTGGGAATCAGCCCCAGCATTTT	CASSLTGPGNQPQHF
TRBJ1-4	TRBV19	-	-	TGTGCCACCGGGGGTCCTGGTAATGAAAAACTGTTTTTT	CATGGPGNEKLFF
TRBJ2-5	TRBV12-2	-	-	TGTGCTAGGTCGTTAGCGGGACAACAAGAGACCCAGTACTTC	CARSLAGQQETQYF
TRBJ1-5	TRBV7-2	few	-	TGTGCCAGCAGCCTATATCCGGGACAGCCCCAGCATTTT	CASSLYPGQPQHF
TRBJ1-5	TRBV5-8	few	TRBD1	TGTGCCAGCAGCAAAGGGACAGCAACGAATCAGCCCCAGCATTTT	CASSKGTATNQPQHF
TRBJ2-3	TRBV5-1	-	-	TGCGCCAGCAGCTCAAATTACGGACCAGATACGCAGTATTTT	CASSSNYGPDTQYF
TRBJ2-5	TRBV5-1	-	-	TGCGCCAGCACCACCGGGACTTCGGGTTGGACCCAGTACTTC	CASTTGTSGWTQYF
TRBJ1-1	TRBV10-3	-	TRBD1	TGTGCCATCAACACACAGGGGATCGACACTGAAGCTTTCTTT	CAINTQGIDTEAFF
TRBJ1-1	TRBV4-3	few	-	TGCGCCAGCAGCCAAGATCGAAATGAAGCTTTCTTT	CASSQDRNEAFF
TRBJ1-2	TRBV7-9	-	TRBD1	TGTGCCAGCAGCTTAGAACAGGGGAACTATGGCTACACCTTC	CASSLEQGNYGYTF
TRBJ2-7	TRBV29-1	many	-	TGCAGCGCAGGGTCGGGGGTCAACTCCGAGCAGTACTTC	CSAGSGVNSEQYF
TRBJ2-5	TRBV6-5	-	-	TGTGCCAGCAGTTACGCAGGGGCGTTTCAAGAGACCCAGTACTTC	CASSYAGAFQETQYF